These 3 T cell receptor beta chains came from one sample sequenced in a study of T cells in Graves' hyperthyroidism and ophthalmopathy. Amplification of TCR beta CDR3 regions used RNA as the template. Initially, a first-round RT-PCR of the TCR CDR3 employed the HTBI primer set. MiXCR was run by TCRdb on the multiplex PCR reads, yielding one entry per CDR3 protein. The sample lists some 300,000 distinct CDR3 sequences; roughly 17% were seen once. The sequencing sample was made of blood. Receptors originate from a man aged 30-40 years with Graves' hyperthyroidism.

The sample holds a few counts of this clonotype. The chain carries TRBV3-1 and TRBJ2-7, with a possible D match to TRBD2 (5 bases). Germline CDR1 and CDR2: LGHDT and YNNKEL (reference sequence). This CDR3 is 16 amino acids long. The ends were cut back, 5 bases at V and 0 bases at J, with 17 bases in the middle. DNA of the CDR3: TGTGCCAGCAGCGGGGAGCTGTACGGGTACTCCTACGAGCAGTACTTC. It codes for CASSGELYGYSYEQYF.

This clonotype was observed at least ten times. This chain joins TRBV28 and TRBJ2-1; 10 bases are shared with TRBD2. CDR1 is MDHEN, CDR2 SYDVKM, per germline. Trimming removed 9 bases from V and 4 bases from J; junction bases left unmatched: 9. The CDR3 loop spans 15 amino acids. Here the CDR3 reads CASAPGTSDYNEQFF. As DNA, the CDR3 is TGTGCCAGTGCCCCCGGGACTAGCGATTACAATGAGCAGTTCTTC.

This clonotype came up many times. This chain uses TRBV7-9 with TRBJ2-7, with D possibly matching TRBD1 (5 bases). The CDR3 is 12 residues long. V gave up 10 bases and J gave up 4 bases, with 14 bases separating them. Germline CDR1 and CDR2: SEHNR and FQNEAQ (reference sequence). CDR3: CAIRQDSYEQYF. CDR3 sequence (DNA): TGTGCCATACGTCAAGACAGTTACGAGCAGTACTTC. The full variable domain, with the rest looked up from reference TRBV7-9 and TRBJ2-7, is DTGVSQNPRHKITKRGQNVTFRCDPISEHNRLYWYRQTLGQGPEFLTYFQNEAQLEKSRLLSDRFSAERPKGSFSTLEIQRTEQGDSAMYLCAIRQDSYEQYFGPGTRLTVT.